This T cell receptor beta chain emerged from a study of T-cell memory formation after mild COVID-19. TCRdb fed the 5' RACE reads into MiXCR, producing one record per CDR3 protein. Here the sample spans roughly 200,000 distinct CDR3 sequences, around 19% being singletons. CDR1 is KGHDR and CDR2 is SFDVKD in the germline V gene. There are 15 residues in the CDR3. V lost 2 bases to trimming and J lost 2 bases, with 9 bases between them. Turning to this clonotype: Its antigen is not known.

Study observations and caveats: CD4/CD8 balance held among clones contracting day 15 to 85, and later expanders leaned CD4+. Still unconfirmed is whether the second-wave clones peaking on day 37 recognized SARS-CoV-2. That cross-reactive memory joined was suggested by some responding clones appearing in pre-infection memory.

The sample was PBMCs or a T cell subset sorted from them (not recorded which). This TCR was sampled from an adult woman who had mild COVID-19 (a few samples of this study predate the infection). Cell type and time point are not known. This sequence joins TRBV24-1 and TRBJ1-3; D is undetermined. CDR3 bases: TGTGCCACCAGTGATTCTCGACGGACTGGAAACACCATATATTTT. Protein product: CATSDSRRTGNTIYF.